This T cell receptor (beta chain) comes out of a study of cytomegalovirus exposure and HLA in healthy donors. This CDR3 has 13 amino acids. V shed 2 bases and J shed 9 bases, with 9 bases lying between them. Looked up from germline, CDR1 is SGHDT and CDR2 is YYEEEE. Findings and caveats of the study: The study carried out a later analysis of TCR beta sequences. It associated around 17,000 of them with specific HLA alleles at a false discovery rate of 0.05. In an earlier analysis, about 87% or about 30%: the productive usage of most TCR beta V segments. Despite most TCR sequences being rare, some public TCRs occurred in many donors. V- and J-gene trimming of TCR beta was linked (in a later analysis) to a missense DCLRE1C variant.

PCR involved 60 Vbeta and 13 Jbeta primers. Some clones are missing from TCRdb's copy, which holds only in-frame ones; the method was immunoSEQ multiplex PCR. The table records about 100,000 clones, 73% of them present only once. Concerning this clone: The antigen is not known.

This clonotype originated in a man aged 40-49 years in good health and CMV-seronegative. V and J are TRBV5-6 and TRBJ1-6; D remains ambiguous. The sequenced sample was PBMCs. CDR3 DNA sequence: TGTGCCAGCAGCTTTCTCCGGAGTTCACCCCTCCACTTT. Translating gives CASSFLRSSPLHF.